The 2 T cell receptor beta chains presented below share a single source sample, sequenced in a study of blood T cells in healthy people across ages. Using a J-beta primer mix together with a sample-barcoded 5' primer, a second PCR was run for roughly 7 to 12 cycles. TCRdb redid the calling of the 5' RACE reads with MiXCR, one entry per CDR3 protein. The sample consists of hundreds of thousands of distinct CDR3 sequences, about three fifths of them appearing once. The sample consisted of blood. The origin of the receptors is a young man in good health.

The chain couples TRBV3-1 to TRBJ2-1; D ambiguous. This CDR3 is 15 amino acids long. CDR1 LGHDT and CDR2 YNNKEL come from the germline V gene (reference sequence). Trimming removed 4 bases at V and 4 bases at J, with 14 bases between. The CDR3 loop reads CASSRPFYEYNEQFF. The CDR3 DNA follows: TGTGCCAGCAGCCGCCCCTTTTACGAGTACAATGAGCAGTTCTTC.

This clonotype was seen only a few times. The rearrangement uses TRBV21-1 and TRBJ1-5; the table assigns TRBD1, which was not confirmed against the DNA. TRBV21-1 is an annotated pseudogene. The CDR3 contains 14 residues. The CDR3 DNA follows: TGTGCCAGTAAAAATCCCCCCGGGCATCAGCCCCAGCATTTT. As protein: CASKNPPGHQPQHF.